The following is a T cell receptor beta chain sequence with its context. The antigen remains unidentified. Terminally differentiated effector memory CD45RA+ cells were excluded by CCR7 positive selection of CD45RO-negative cells. Only in-frame clones appear in the TCRdb table, and some are missing; sequencing was by immunoSEQ multiplex PCR. The table lists around 580,000 clones, 98% of them singletons. CDR3 length: 16 amino acids. V lost 4 bases, J lost 5 bases, and 21 bases lay in between. In germline, CDR1 is MGHDK, CDR2 SYGVNS. The data were obtained in a study of shared clonotypes between healthy human individuals. Study-level background: A couple of female and a few male donors aged 18 to 49 were enrolled.

Findings and caveats of the study: A handful of donors had roughly 5% of their naive CD4 clonotypes in common. Sequencing depth was a factor that was expected to affect clonotype sharing among donors.

The sequence derives from a man aged 30-40 years in good health. The specimen sequenced was naive CD8+ T cells sorted from blood. The rearrangement joins TRBV25-1 to TRBJ2-7; perhaps TRBD2 as D (7 bases). The CDR3 nucleotides read TGTGCCAGCAGTGGTTCCGGGACCCCGGGGGGCCACGAGCAGTACTTC. This gives the protein CASSGSGTPGGHEQYF.